The 7 T cell receptor beta chains given below trace back to one sample, sequenced in a study of T cell responses to AZD1222 COVID-19 vaccine. Using immunoSEQ multiplex PCR, the repertoire was profiled, and TCRdb retains in-frame clones only, with some absent. The sample includes roughly 100,000 clones, 80% to 90% seen only once; the top ten take around 8.7%. Sequenced material: peripheral blood, taken on day 0 of AZD1222 vaccination. The receptors originated from an adult in good health.

V and J are TRBV5-5 and TRBJ2-4, with 8 nucleotides matching TRBD1. The CDR3 is 17 amino acids. The germline V gene has CDR1 SGHKS and CDR2 YYEKEE (reference sequence). V gave up 4 bases and J gave up 0 bases; unmatched junction bases: 9. CDR3 DNA: TGTGCCAGCAGCCCTCGGACAGGGATGCAAGCCAAAAACATTCAGTACTTC. It is translated as CASSPRTGMQAKNIQYF.

This sequence joins TRBV6-6 and TRBJ1-5, with 7 bases aligning to TRBD1. Germline V lookup: CDR1 MNHNY, CDR2 SVGAGI (reference sequence). The CDR3 is 14 residues long. Trimming removed 6 bases from V and 4 bases from J; junction bases left unmatched: 6. The CDR3 here is CASRAGTVNQPQHF. In nucleotides, the CDR3 is TGTGCCAGCAGAGCCGGGACAGTTAATCAGCCCCAGCATTTT.

This sequence joins TRBV7-9 and TRBJ2-5, with 9 positions matching TRBD1. Trimming removed 4 bases from V and 3 bases from J; junction bases left unmatched: 6. CDR1 SEHNR and CDR2 FQNEAQ come from the germline V gene (reference sequence). The CDR3 contains 15 residues. The CDR3 DNA is TGTGCCAGCAGCTCCTACAGGGGGCGGGAAGAGACCCAGTACTTC. This translates into CASSSYRGREETQYF.

The chain has TRBV7-2 and TRBJ2-7, with a weak D call TRBD2 (6 bases). V gave up 6 bases and J gave up 2 bases, with 14 bases separating them. CDR3 length: 14 residues. The V gene's germline CDR1 is SGHTA and CDR2 FQGNSA. This CDR3 is CASSPRDWPYEQYF. The DNA of the CDR3 is TGTGCCAGCAGTCCGAGGGACTGGCCCTACGAGCAGTACTTC.

In nucleotides, the CDR3 is TGTGCCAGCTTCGGGGGTACTGAAGCTTTCTTT. Its translation is CASFGGTEAFF. J is TRBJ1-1 and V is TRBV6-1, with D tentatively TRBD1 (5 bases). CDR3 size: 11 residues. Germline CDR1 reads MNHNS; CDR2 reads SASEGT. The V and J ends lost 8 bases and 5 bases respectively, with 9 bases between them.

The gene calls are TRBV7-2 and TRBJ1-2; the D is unclear. The CDR3 has 14 residues. CDR1 and CDR2 (germline): SGHTA, FQGNSA. Trimming cost V 2 bases and J 4 bases, with 11 bases left between them. As DNA, the CDR3 is TGTGCCAGCAGCTTAACGCGGGTCGGCTATGGCTACACCTTC. Its protein product is CASSLTRVGYGYTF.

This chain joins TRBV18 and TRBJ1-4; D perhaps matches TRBD1 (5 bases). CDR1 and CDR2 (germline): KGHSH, LQKENI. CDR3 length: 16 residues. With 2 bases removed from V and 4 bases from J, the gap between germline ends came to 14 bases. The CDR3 region has the DNA TGTGCCAGCTCACCAAGTTCAGGGAACTTTAATGAAAAACTGTTTTTT. Translation gives CASSPSSGNFNEKLFF.